This TCR beta chain derives from a study of human thymus T cells. The data were produced by immunoSEQ multiplex PCR, yet TCRdb's version contains in-frame clones alone and is incomplete. This sample has some 130,000 clones, with just under 95% found just once. Study outcomes and limitations: Related work showed strongly overlapping thymic repertoires across unrelated individuals.

Thymic resections from corrective heart surgery supplied the tissue. As regards this clone: What it binds is unknown.

From germline, CDR1 is MNHNY and CDR2 SVGAGI (reference sequence). Trimming took off 6 bases at V and 3 bases at J, with 11 bases between the two ends. CDR3 length equals 13 residues. The sequencing input was thymus tissue. The origin of this receptor is a boy in the first two years of life with a congenital heart defect but otherwise immunologically healthy. The rearrangement uses TRBV6-6 and TRBJ1-2; the D is unclear. Here the CDR3 DNA reads TGTGCCAGCAGCCAAATTGGGGACTATGGCTACACCTTC. Its translation: CASSQIGDYGYTF.